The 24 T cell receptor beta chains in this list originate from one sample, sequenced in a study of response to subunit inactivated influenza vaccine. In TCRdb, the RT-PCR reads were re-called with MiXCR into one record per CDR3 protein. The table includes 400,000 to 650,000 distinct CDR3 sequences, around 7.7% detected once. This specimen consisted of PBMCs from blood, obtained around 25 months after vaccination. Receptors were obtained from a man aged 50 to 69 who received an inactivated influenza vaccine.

CDR3 in amino acids: CATSSPGVQETQYF. The DNA for the CDR3 is TGTGCCACCAGCAGTCCCGGGGTTCAAGAGACCCAGTACTTC. This sequence joins TRBV15 and TRBJ2-5, with D possibly being TRBD2 (5 bases). V shed 3 bases and J shed 2 bases, with 10 bases lying between them. The CDR3 is made up of 14 amino acids. The V gene's germline CDR1 is LNHNV and CDR2 YYDKDF (reference sequence).

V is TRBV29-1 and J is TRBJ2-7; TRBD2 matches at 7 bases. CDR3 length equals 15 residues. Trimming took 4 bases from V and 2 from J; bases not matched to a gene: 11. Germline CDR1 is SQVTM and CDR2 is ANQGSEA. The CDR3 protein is CSVGGGDLATYEQYF. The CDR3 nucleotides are TGCAGCGTTGGGGGGGGAGATCTAGCGACCTACGAGCAGTACTTC.

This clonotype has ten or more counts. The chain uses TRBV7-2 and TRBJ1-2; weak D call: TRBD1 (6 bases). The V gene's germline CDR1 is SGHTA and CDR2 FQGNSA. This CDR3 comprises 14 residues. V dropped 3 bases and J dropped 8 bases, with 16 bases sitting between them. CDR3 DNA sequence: TGTGCCAGCAGCTTCGGGACACTCCTTAACGGCTACACCTTC. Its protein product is CASSFGTLLNGYTF.

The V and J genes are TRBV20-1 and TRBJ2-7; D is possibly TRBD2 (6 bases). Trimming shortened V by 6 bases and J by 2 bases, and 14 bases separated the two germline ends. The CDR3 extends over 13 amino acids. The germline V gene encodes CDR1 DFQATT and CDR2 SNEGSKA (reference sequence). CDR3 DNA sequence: TGCAGTGCCCGCCGGGACTTACCCTACGAGCAGTACTTC. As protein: CSARRDLPYEQYF.

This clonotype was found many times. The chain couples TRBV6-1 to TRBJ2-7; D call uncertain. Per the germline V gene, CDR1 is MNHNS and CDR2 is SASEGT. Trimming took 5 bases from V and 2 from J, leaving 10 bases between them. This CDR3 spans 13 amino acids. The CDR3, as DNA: TGTGCCAGCAGTCGACCGTGGACCTACGAGCAGTACTTC. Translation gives CASSRPWTYEQYF.

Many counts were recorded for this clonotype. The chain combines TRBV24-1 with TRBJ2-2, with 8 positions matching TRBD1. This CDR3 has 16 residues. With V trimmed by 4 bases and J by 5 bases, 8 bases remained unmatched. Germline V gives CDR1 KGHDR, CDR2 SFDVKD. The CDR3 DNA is TGTGCCACCAGTGACCCTCAGGGGGCAGATACCGGGGAGCTGTTTTTT. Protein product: CATSDPQGADTGELFF.

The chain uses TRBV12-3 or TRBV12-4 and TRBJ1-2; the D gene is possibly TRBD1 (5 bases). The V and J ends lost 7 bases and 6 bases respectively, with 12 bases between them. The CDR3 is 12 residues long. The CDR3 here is CASTPGPNGYTF. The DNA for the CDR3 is TGTGCCAGCACCCCGGGACCAAATGGCTACACCTTC.

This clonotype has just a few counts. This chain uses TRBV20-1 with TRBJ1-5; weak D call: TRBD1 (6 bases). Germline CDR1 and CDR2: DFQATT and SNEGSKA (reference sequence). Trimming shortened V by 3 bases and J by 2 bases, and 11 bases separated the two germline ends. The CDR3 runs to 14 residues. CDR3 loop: CSARPPGGNQPQHF. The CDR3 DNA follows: TGCAGTGCTAGGCCCCCAGGGGGCAATCAGCCCCAGCATTTT.

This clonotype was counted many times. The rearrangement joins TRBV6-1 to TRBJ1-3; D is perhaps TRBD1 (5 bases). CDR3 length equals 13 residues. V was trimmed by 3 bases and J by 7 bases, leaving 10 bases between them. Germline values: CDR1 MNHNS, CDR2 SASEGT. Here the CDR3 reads CASSENQGNTIYF. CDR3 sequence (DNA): TGTGCCAGCAGTGAGAACCAGGGTAACACCATATATTTT.

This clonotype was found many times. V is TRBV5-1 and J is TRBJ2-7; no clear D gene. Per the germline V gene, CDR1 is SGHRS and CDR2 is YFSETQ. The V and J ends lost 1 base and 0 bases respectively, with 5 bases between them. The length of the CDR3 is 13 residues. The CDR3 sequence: CASSLTVSYEQYF. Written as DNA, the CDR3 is TGCGCCAGCAGCTTGACCGTCTCCTACGAGCAGTACTTC.

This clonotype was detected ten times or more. The CDR3 DNA reads TGTGCCAGCAGCTTAGAGGACAGGGTGAACGAGCAGTACTTC. Translating gives CASSLEDRVNEQYF. The V call is TRBV7-2, the J call TRBJ2-7; 8 bases fit TRBD1. Looked up from germline, CDR1 is SGHTA and CDR2 is FQGNSA. The CDR3 has 14 amino acids. V trimming: 1 base; J trimming: 5 bases; junction bases outside the gene matches: 4.

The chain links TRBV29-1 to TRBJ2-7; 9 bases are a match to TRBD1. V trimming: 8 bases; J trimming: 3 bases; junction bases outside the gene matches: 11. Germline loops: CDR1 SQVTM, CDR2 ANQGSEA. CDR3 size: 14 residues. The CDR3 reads CSCLGTGKFYEQYF. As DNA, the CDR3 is TGCAGCTGCTTGGGGACAGGGAAATTCTACGAGCAGTACTTC.

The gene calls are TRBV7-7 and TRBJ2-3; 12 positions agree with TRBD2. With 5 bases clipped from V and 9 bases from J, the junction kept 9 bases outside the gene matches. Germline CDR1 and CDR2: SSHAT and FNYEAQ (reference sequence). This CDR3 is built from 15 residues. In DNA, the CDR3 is TGTGCCAGCAGCCAGACTAGCGGGAGTATCGGGACGCAGTATTTT. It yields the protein CASSQTSGSIGTQYF.

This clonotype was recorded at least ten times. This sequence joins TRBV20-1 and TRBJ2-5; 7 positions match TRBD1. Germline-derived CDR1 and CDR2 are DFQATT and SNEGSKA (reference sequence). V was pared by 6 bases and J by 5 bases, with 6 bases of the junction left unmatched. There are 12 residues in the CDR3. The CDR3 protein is CSAEGAAETQYF. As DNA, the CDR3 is TGCAGTGCCGAGGGGGCCGCTGAGACCCAGTACTTC.

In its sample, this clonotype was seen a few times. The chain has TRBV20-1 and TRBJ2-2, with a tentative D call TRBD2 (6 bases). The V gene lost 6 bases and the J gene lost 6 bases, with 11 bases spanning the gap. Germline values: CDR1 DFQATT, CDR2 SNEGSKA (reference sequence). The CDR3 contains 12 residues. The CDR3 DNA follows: TGCAGTGCAAGGGACTTCCCCGGGGAGCTGTTTTTT. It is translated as CSARDFPGELFF.

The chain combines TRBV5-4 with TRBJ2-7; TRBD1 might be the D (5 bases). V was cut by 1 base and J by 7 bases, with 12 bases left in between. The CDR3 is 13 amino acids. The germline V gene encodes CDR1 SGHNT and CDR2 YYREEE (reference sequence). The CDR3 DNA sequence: TGTGCCAGCAGCTTGAAGGGTACAGGAGAGCAGTACTTC. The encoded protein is CASSLKGTGEQYF.

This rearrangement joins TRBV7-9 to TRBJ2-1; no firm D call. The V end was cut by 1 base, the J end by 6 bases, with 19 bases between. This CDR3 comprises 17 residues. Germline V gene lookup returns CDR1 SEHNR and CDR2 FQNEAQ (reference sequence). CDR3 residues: CASSLGTPLEPGNEQFF. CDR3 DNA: TGTGCCAGCAGCTTAGGAACCCCCTTGGAGCCGGGCAATGAGCAGTTCTTC.

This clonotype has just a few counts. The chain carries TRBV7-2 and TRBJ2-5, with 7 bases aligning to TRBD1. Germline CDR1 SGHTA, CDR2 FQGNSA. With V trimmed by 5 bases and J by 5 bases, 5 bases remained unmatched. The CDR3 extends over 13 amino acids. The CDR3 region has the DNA TGTGCCAGCAGCACGGGACAGCACGAGACCCAGTACTTC. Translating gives CASSTGQHETQYF.

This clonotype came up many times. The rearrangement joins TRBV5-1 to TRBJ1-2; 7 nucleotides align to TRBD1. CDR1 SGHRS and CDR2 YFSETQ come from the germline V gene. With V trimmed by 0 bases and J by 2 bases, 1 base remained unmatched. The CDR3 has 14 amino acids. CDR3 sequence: CASSLADRNYGYTF. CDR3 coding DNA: TGCGCCAGCAGCTTGGCGGACAGGAACTATGGCTACACCTTC.

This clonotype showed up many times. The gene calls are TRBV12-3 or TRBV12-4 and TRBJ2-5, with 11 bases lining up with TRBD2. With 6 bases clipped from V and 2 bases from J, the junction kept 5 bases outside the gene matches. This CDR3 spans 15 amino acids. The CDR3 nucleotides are TGTGCCAGCAGAAAACTAGCGGGGGAGCAAGAGACCCAGTACTTC. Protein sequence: CASRKLAGEQETQYF.

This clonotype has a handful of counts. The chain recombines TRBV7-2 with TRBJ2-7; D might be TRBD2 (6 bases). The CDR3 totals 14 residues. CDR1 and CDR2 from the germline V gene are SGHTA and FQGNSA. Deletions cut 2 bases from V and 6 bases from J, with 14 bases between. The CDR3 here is CASSLTGGPSEQYF. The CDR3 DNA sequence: TGTGCCAGCAGCTTAACCGGGGGACCTTCCGAGCAGTACTTC. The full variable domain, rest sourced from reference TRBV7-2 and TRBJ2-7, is GAGVSQSPSNKVTEKGKDVELRCDPISGHTALYWYRQSLGQGLEFLIYFQGNSAPDKSGLPSDRFSAERTGGSVSTLTIQRTQQEDSAVYLCASSLTGGPSEQYFGPGTRLTVT.

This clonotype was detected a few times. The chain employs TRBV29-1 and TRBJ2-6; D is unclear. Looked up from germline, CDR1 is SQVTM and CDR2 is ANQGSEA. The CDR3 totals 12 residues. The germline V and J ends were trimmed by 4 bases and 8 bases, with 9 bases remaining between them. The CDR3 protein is CSVANRSNVLTF. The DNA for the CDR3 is TGCAGCGTTGCAAATAGGTCCAACGTCCTGACTTTC. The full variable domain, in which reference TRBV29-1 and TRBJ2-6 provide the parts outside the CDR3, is SAVISQKPSRDICQRGTSLTIQCQVDSQVTMMFWYRQQPGQSLTLIATANQGSEATYESGFVIDKFPISRPNLTFSTLTVSNMSPEDSSIYLCSVANRSNVLTFGAGSRLTVL.

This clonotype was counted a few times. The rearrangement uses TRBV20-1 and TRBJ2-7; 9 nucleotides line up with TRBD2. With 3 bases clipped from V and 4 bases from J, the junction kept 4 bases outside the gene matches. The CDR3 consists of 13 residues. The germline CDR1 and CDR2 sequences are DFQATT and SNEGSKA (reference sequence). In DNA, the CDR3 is TGCAGTGCTAGTCTAGCGGGAACATACGAGCAGTACTTC. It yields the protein CSASLAGTYEQYF.

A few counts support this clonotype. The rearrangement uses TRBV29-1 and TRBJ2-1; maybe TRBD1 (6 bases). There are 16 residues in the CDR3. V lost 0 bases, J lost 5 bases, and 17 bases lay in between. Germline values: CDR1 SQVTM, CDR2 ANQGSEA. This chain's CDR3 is CSVEDFELGADNEQFF. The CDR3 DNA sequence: TGCAGCGTTGAAGATTTTGAATTGGGGGCTGACAATGAGCAGTTCTTC.